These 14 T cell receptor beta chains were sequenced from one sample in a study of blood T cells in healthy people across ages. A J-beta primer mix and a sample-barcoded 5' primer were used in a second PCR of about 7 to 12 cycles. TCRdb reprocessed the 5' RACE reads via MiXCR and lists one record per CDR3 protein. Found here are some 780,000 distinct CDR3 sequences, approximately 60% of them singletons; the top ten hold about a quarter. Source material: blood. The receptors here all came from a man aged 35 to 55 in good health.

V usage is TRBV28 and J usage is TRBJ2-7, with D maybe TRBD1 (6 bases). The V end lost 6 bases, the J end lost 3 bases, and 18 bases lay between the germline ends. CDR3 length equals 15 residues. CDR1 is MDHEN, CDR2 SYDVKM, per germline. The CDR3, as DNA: TGTGCCAGCAGCGCAACTGGGGGCTCCATCTACGAGCAGTACTTC. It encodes CASSATGGSIYEQYF.

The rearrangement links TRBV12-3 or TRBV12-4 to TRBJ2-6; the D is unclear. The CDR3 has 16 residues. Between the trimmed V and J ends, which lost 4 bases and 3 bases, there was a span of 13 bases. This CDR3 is CASSSGPGDGANVLTF. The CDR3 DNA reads TGTGCCAGCAGTTCTGGGCCCGGCGATGGGGCCAACGTCCTGACTTTC.

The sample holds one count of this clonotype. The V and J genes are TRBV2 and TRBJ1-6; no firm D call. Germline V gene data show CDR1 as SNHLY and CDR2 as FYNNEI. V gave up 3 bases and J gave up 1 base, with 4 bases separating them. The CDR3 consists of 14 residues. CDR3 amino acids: CASSDLSYNSPLHF. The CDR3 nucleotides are TGTGCCAGCAGTGACCTTTCCTATAATTCACCCCTCCACTTT.

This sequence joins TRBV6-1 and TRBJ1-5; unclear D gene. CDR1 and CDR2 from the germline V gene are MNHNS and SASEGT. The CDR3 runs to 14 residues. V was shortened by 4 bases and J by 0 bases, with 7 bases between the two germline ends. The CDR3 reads CASSVQVSNQPQHF. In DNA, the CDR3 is TGTGCCAGCAGTGTCCAAGTTAGCAATCAGCCCCAGCATTTT.

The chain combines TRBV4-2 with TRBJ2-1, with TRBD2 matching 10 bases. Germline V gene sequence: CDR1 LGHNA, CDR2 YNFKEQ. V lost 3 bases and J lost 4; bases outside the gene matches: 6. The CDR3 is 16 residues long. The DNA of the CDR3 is TGTGCCAGCAGCCAGACCGGGACTAGCGCATACAATGAGCAGTTCTTC. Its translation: CASSQTGTSAYNEQFF.

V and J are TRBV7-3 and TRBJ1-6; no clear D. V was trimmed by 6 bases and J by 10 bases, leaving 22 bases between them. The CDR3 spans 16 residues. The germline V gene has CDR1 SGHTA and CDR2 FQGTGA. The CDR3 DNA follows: TGTGCCAGCAGTTTCAACGGAGAGGCGGCGATCTCACCCCTCCACTTT. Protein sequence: CASSFNGEAAISPLHF.

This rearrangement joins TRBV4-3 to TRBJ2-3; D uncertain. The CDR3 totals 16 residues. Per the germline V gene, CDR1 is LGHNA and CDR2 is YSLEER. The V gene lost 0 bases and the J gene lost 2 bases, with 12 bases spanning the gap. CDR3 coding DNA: TGCGCCAGCAGCCAAGACCGGTCTTGGGCCACAGATACGCAGTATTTT. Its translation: CASSQDRSWATDTQYF.

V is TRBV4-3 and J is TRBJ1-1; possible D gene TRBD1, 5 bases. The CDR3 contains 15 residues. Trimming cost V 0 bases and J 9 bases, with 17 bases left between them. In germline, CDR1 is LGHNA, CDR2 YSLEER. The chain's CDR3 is CASSQDGGNKGKAFF. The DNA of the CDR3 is TGCGCCAGCAGCCAAGATGGGGGTAATAAGGGGAAAGCTTTCTTT.

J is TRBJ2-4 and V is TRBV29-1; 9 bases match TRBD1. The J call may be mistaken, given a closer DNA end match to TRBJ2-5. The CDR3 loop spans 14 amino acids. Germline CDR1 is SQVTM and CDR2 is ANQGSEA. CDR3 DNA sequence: TGCAGCGCCCCCCCGGGACAGGGACAAGAGACCCAGTACTTC. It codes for CSAPPGQGQETQYF.

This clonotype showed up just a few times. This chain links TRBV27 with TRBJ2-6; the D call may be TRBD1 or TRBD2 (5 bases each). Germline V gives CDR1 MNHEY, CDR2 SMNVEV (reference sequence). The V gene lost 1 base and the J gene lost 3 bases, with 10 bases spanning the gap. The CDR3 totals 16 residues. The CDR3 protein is CASSLLGVVGANVLTF. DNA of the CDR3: TGTGCCAGCAGTTTATTGGGGGTGGTTGGGGCCAACGTCCTGACTTTC.

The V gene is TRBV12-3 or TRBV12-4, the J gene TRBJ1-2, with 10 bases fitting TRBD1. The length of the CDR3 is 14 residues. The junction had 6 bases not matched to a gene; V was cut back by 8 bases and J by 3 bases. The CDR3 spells CASSRQGAHYGYTF. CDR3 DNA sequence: TGTGCCAGCTCACGACAGGGGGCGCACTATGGCTACACCTTC.

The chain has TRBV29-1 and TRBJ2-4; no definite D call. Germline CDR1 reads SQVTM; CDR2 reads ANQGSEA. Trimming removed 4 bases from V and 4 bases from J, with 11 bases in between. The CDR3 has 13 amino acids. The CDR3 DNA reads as TGCAGCGTTGTAAGGCCAGCGAAAAACATTCAGTACTTC. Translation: CSVVRPAKNIQYF.

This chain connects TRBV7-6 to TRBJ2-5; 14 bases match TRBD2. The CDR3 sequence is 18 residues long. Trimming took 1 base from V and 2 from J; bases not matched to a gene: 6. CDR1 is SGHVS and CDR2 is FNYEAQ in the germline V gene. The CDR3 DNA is TGTGCCAGCAGCTTAGGGGAGGGGACTAGCGGGAGACAAGAGACCCAGTACTTC. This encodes CASSLGEGTSGRQETQYF. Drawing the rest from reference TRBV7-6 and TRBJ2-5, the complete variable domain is GAGVSQSPRYKVTKRGQDVALRCDPISGHVSLYWYRQALGQGPEFLTYFNYEAQQDKSGLPNDRFSAERPEGSISTLTIQRTEQRDSAMYRCASSLGEGTSGRQETQYFGPGTRLLVL.

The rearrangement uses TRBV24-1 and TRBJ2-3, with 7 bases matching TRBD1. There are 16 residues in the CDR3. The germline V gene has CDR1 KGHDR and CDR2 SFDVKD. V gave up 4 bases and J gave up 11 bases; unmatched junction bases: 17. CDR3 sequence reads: CATSDTTQGVPSGQYF. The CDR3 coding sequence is TGTGCCACCAGTGACACTACCCAGGGGGTCCCCAGTGGGCAGTATTTT.